One T cell receptor beta chain is described in this entry. Its antigen is unidentified. V lost 6 bases and J 1 base, leaving 15 bases between the germline ends. Germline loops: CDR1 DFQATT, CDR2 SNEGSKA (reference sequence). This CDR3 contains 14 residues. Time point given: newly diagnosed GD, antithyroid drugs for less than 3 months. PBMC RNA served as the TCR library source. The data originate from a study of regulatory T cells in long-lasting Graves disease. Findings and caveats of the study: Researchers reported studying only peripheral blood, not thyroid tissue.

The authors built TCR beta libraries using iRepertoire HTBI primers and Arm-PCR of CDR3 regions. TCRdb re-called the multiplex PCR reads through MiXCR, storing one row per CDR3 protein. The sample yields some 330,000 distinct CDR3 sequences, 10% to 15% seen once. The same sample was also used in a study of T cells in Graves' hyperthyroidism and ophthalmopathy.

The sample consisted of peripheral blood mononuclear cells (PBMCs), taken at new diagnosis, from a patient treated with antithyroid drugs. The receptor was derived from a woman younger than 35 with Graves disease. This chain links TRBV20-1 with TRBJ1-1; D gene unclear. CDR3 bases: TGCAGTGCCCGATTAGGAGCGAGGAACACTGAAGCTTTCTTT. It yields the protein CSARLGARNTEAFF.